Detailed here is one T cell receptor beta chain. Antigen: not known. The data were produced by immunoSEQ multiplex PCR, yet TCRdb's version contains in-frame clones alone and is incomplete. Of 66,000 or so clones in the sample, 87% were seen once. Trimming cost V 2 bases and J 3 bases; bases outside gene matches: 3. CDR3 length: 15 amino acids. Germline CDR1 and CDR2: LGHNA and YNFKEQ. This sample was included in a study of T cell responses to AZD1222 COVID-19 vaccine. Whole-study context: Pooled samples include second doses given at about 4 or 12 weeks. General study points: Clonal diversity was possibly underestimated, and the donors were mostly white British, with more females. Baseline testing showed seropositivity in only six or seven AZD1222 recipients. After the peak T cell response, and only then, were repertoires sampled.

The clonotype comes from an adult in good health. Source: peripheral blood, taken on day 0 of AZD1222 vaccination. The chain couples TRBV4-2 to TRBJ1-4, with TRBD1 matching over 7 bases. The CDR3 spells CASSQNTGANEKLFF. The CDR3 nucleotides read TGTGCCAGCAGCCAAAATACAGGGGCTAATGAAAAACTGTTTTTT.